This T cell receptor beta chain was observed in a study of T-cell memory formation after mild COVID-19. The ends were cut back, 5 bases at V and 5 bases at J, with 15 bases in the middle. This CDR3 comprises 14 residues. Findings and limits, study-wide: Contracting clones, day 15 to 85, had balanced CD4/CD8, and later expanders favored CD4+.

TCRdb reanalysed the 5' RACE reads using MiXCR and keeps one entry per CDR3 protein. The table lists 470,000 or so distinct CDR3 sequences, more than 20% of them singletons. As to this clonotype: The target antigen is unknown.

Sequencing was done on a sample of PBMCs or a T cell subset sorted from them (not recorded which). This chain uses TRBV12-3 or TRBV12-4 with TRBJ2-5, with a tentative D call TRBD2 (6 bases). The clonotype comes from an adult woman who had mild COVID-19 (a few samples of this study predate the infection). Cell type and time point are not known. The CDR3 DNA sequence: TGTGCCAGCAGTCCGAGGGTGGGAGGCGAGACCCAGTACTTC. It codes for CASSPRVGGETQYF.